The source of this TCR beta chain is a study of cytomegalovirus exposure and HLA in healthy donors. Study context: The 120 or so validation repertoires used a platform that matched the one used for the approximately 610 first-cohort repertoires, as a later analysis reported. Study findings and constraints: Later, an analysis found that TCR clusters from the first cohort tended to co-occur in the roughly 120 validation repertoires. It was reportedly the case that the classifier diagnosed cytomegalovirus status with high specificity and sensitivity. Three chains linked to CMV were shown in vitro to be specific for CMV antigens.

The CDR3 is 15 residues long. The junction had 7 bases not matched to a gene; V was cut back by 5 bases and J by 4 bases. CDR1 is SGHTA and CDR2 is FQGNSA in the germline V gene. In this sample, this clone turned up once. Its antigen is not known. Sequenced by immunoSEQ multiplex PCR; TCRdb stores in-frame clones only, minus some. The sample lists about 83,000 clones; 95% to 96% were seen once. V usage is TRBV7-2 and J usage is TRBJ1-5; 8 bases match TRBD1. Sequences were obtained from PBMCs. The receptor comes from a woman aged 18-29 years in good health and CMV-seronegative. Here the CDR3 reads CASSPLQGANQPQHF. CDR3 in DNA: TGTGCCAGCAGCCCCCTGCAGGGGGCTAATCAGCCCCAGCATTTT.